One and the same sample provided the 31 T cell receptor beta chains below, sequenced in a study of cytomegalovirus exposure and HLA in healthy donors. The PCR employed 60 Vbeta primers together with 13 Jbeta primers. Profiling relied on immunoSEQ multiplex PCR, and the TCRdb table lists in-frame clones only, not all of them. The data contain under 200,000 clones, roughly four fifths of them singletons. The sample taken for sequencing was PBMCs. The receptors were gathered from a man aged 60-69 years in good health and CMV-seronegative.

The chain recombines TRBV11-2 with TRBJ2-7; 9 bases are a match to TRBD1. The germline CDR1 and CDR2 sequences are SGHAT and FQNNGV. The CDR3 has 15 amino acids. V was clipped by 2 bases and J by 5 bases; unmatched bases: 7. The CDR3 DNA sequence: TGTGCCAGCAGCTTACTACAGGGGGCTGGCGACGAGCAGTACTTC. The encoded protein is CASSLLQGAGDEQYF.

The rearrangement joins TRBV28 to TRBJ1-3; 8 positions agree with TRBD1. The CDR3 length is 16 residues. Unmatched junction bases numbered 3, after V lost 2 bases and J lost 0 bases. The germline CDR1 and CDR2 sequences are MDHEN and SYDVKM. The CDR3 DNA follows: TGTGCCAGCAGTTTACGGACAGGGAGCTCTGGAAACACCATATATTTT. It encodes CASSLRTGSSGNTIYF.

The chain recombines TRBV4-1 with TRBJ2-1; 8 positions agree with TRBD2. Germline CDR1 is MGHRA and CDR2 is YSYEKL. After removal of 11 bases from V and 3 bases from J, the junction contained 9 bases not matched to a gene. The CDR3 has 14 residues. This CDR3 is CAGNDGGDYNEQFF. The CDR3 bases are TGCGCCGGCAACGACGGGGGGGACTACAATGAGCAGTTCTTC.

J is TRBJ2-1 and V is TRBV4-1, with D perhaps matching TRBD1 (6 bases). Germline loops: CDR1 MGHRA, CDR2 YSYEKL. Trimming pared 4 bases from V and 4 bases from J, leaving 17 bases between. This CDR3 has 16 amino acids. CDR3 sequence: CASSPARQAIYNEQFF. CDR3 DNA sequence: TGCGCCAGCAGCCCCGCGAGACAGGCAATATACAATGAGCAGTTCTTC.

This chain connects TRBV4-3 to TRBJ2-7, with D possibly matching TRBD1 (6 bases). CDR1 and CDR2 from the germline V gene are LGHNA and YSLEER. This CDR3 contains 15 residues. Trimming shortened V by 0 bases and J by 3 bases, and 12 bases separated the two germline ends. CDR3 in amino acids: CASSQEGRGYYEQYF. Written as DNA, the CDR3 is TGCGCCAGCAGCCAAGAAGGCAGGGGATACTACGAGCAGTACTTC.

The chain uses TRBV7-9 and TRBJ2-1; TRBD2 agrees at 12 bases. V was pared by 4 bases and J by 2 bases, with 0 bases of the junction left unmatched. CDR3 length: 15 amino acids. Germline V lookup: CDR1 SEHNR, CDR2 FQNEAQ (reference sequence). The CDR3 DNA reads as TGTGCCAGCAGCTCTAGCGGGAGGGCCTACAATGAGCAGTTCTTC. Protein: CASSSSGRAYNEQFF.

The chain joins TRBV27 to TRBJ2-2, with D maybe TRBD1 (6 bases). The CDR3 is 13 amino acids. Germline V lookup: CDR1 MNHEY, CDR2 SMNVEV (reference sequence). Trimming cost V 8 bases and J 8 bases, with 15 bases left between them. Here the CDR3 DNA reads TGTGCCAGCCTGGACAGACTTATTGGGGAGCTGTTTTTT. Residues: CASLDRLIGELFF.

The CDR3 reads CASSPDRRNNEQFF. The CDR3 DNA sequence: TGTGCCAGCAGCCCGGACAGGAGAAACAATGAGCAGTTCTTC. This rearrangement joins TRBV11-2 to TRBJ2-1; TRBD1 matches at 7 bases. CDR1 and CDR2 from the germline V gene are SGHAT and FQNNGV. V shed 5 bases, J shed 5 bases, and the junction held 6 bases outside the gene matches. There are 14 residues in the CDR3.

V and J are TRBV11-2 and TRBJ1-2, with D possibly matching TRBD1 (5 bases). CDR3 length: 15 amino acids. Per the germline V gene, CDR1 is SGHAT and CDR2 is FQNNGV. Trimming pared 0 bases from V and 4 bases from J, leaving 12 bases between. The CDR3 DNA reads as TGTGCCAGCAGCTTAGATGCAGGGTTCAGCTATGGCTACACCTTC. Protein: CASSLDAGFSYGYTF.

This clone has more than one count but fewer than ten. The rearrangement links TRBV5-1 to TRBJ2-7; TRBD2 aligns across 9 bases. The CDR3 loop spans 15 amino acids. The V segment lost 3 bases and the J segment 4 bases; nucleotides outside the gene matches: 8. Germline values: CDR1 SGHRS, CDR2 YFSETQ. The CDR3, as DNA: TGCGCCAGCAGCTACGATGGCGGGAGGGCGTACGAGCAGTACTTC. Its protein is CASSYDGGRAYEQYF.

The J gene is TRBJ2-3, the V gene TRBV30, with D perhaps matching TRBD2 (5 bases). With 2 bases removed from V and 0 bases from J, the gap between germline ends came to 6 bases. The CDR3 is 13 residues long. Germline CDR1 and CDR2: GTSNPN and SVGIG (reference sequence). The CDR3 nucleotides read TGTGCCTGGAGTACGGGGAGCACAGATACGCAGTATTTT. Its translation: CAWSTGSTDTQYF.

This chain links TRBV5-1 with TRBJ2-2; TRBD2 is a possible D gene (6 bases). The CDR3 is 16 residues long. V lost 4 bases and J lost 4, with 17 bases in between. Germline loops: CDR1 SGHRS, CDR2 YFSETQ. Here the CDR3 reads CASSPLQGAGTGELFF. CDR3 DNA: TGCGCCAGCAGCCCCTTGCAGGGAGCGGGCACCGGGGAGCTGTTTTTT.

The chain combines TRBV6-1 with TRBJ1-1; a weak D match, TRBD1 (6 bases). The CDR3 has 15 amino acids. The V gene lost 3 bases and the J gene lost 1 base, with 12 bases spanning the gap. Germline lookup yields CDR1 MNHNS and CDR2 SASEGT. Here the CDR3 reads CASSELAGANTEAFF. The DNA for the CDR3 is TGTGCCAGCAGTGAGTTGGCAGGGGCGAACACTGAAGCTTTCTTT.

The CDR3 nucleotides read TGTGCCAGCAGCCAAGATCCAGGGAGGGGCACTGAAGCTTTCTTT. This encodes CASSQDPGRGTEAFF. The chain links TRBV4-2 to TRBJ1-1, with a weak D call TRBD1 (5 bases). From germline, CDR1 is LGHNA and CDR2 YNFKEQ. Trimming cost V 0 bases and J 4 bases, with 12 bases left between them. This CDR3 contains 15 residues.

V is TRBV6-1 and J is TRBJ2-5, with 12 bases identical to TRBD1. Trimming at V came to 4 bases and at J to 7 bases, leaving 10 bases not matched to a gene. The CDR3 runs 16 residues. Germline loops: CDR1 MNHNS, CDR2 SASEGT. This CDR3 reads CASSGYGTGGLGTQYF. CDR3 coding DNA: TGTGCCAGCAGTGGATACGGGACAGGGGGCCTTGGGACCCAGTACTTC.

This clone was seen a handful of times. The chain is built from TRBV7-2 and TRBJ1-5, with TRBD1 matching over 7 bases. V shed 5 bases and J 2 bases; nucleotides not matched to a gene: 9. The length of the CDR3 is 16 residues. The germline gives CDR1 SGHTA, CDR2 FQGNSA. The CDR3 sequence is CASSIPTGSGNQPQHF. The CDR3 bases are TGTGCCAGCAGCATACCGACAGGGTCGGGCAATCAGCCCCAGCATTTT.

About this clone itself: Relative to the germline gene, one junction end is altered; a read error may explain this. The rearrangement uses TRBV7-9 and TRBJ2-2; no clear D. The CDR3 is 15 amino acids. From germline, CDR1 is SEHNR and CDR2 FQNEAQ (reference sequence). The CDR3 spells CSSSLSRQATGELFF. In DNA, the CDR3 is TGTTCCAGCAGCCTATCAAGGCAGGCCACCGGGGAGCTGTTTTTT.

CDR3 DNA: TGCGCCAGCAGCTTTGGGCAGGGCAACGAGCAGTACTTC. Its translation: CASSFGQGNEQYF. The genes are TRBV5-1 and TRBJ2-7; the D gene is possibly TRBD1 (5 bases). The CDR3 consists of 13 residues. Trimming shortened V by 2 bases and J by 5 bases, and 11 bases separated the two germline ends. Germline CDR1 is SGHRS and CDR2 is YFSETQ.

The V gene is TRBV7-9, the J gene TRBJ1-5, with 10 bases lining up with TRBD1. This CDR3 has 15 residues. Per germline, CDR1 SEHNR and CDR2 FQNEAQ (reference sequence). After removal of 4 bases from V and 7 bases from J, the junction contained 7 bases not matched to a gene. This chain's CDR3 is CASSSSGTGEQPQHF. CDR3 coding DNA: TGTGCCAGCAGCTCGTCTGGGACAGGGGAACAGCCCCAGCATTTT.

This sequence joins TRBV11-2 and TRBJ1-6; D is uncertain. CDR1 SGHAT and CDR2 FQNNGV come from the germline V gene. This CDR3 has 14 residues. Trimming took off 3 bases at V and 4 bases at J, with 7 bases between the two ends. The CDR3 region is CASSFSSYNSPLHF. CDR3 DNA sequence: TGTGCCAGCAGCTTTTCCAGTTATAATTCACCCCTCCACTTT.

J is TRBJ2-6 and V is TRBV5-1; D remains ambiguous. The CDR3 totals 16 residues. V was shortened by 2 bases and J by 0 bases, with 9 bases between the two germline ends. Looked up from germline, CDR1 is SGHRS and CDR2 is YFSETQ. CDR3 loop: CASSFVPGSGANVLTF. The CDR3 nucleotides are TGCGCCAGCAGCTTCGTACCCGGCTCTGGGGCCAACGTCCTGACTTTC. Full variable domain (missing parts from reference TRBV5-1 and TRBJ2-6): KAGVTQTPRYLIKTRGQQVTLSCSPISGHRSVSWYQQTPGQGLQFLFEYFSETQRNKGNFPGRFSGRQFSNSRSEMNVSTLELGDSALYLCASSFVPGSGANVLTFGAGSRLTVL.

This clone was observed a handful of times. This chain connects TRBV7-3 to TRBJ2-3; TRBD1 matches 7 bases. The CDR3 spans 15 residues. Germline trimming cut 2 bases from V and 2 bases from J; bases unmatched to any gene: 4. Germline V gene sequence: CDR1 SGHTA, CDR2 FQGTGA. For the CDR3, the DNA is TGTGCCAGCAGCTTATTAGGGACAGACACAGATACGCAGTATTTT. Amino acid sequence: CASSLLGTDTDTQYF. The variable domain in full, completed from reference TRBV7-3 and TRBJ2-3, reads GAGVSQTPSNKVTEKGKYVELRCDPISGHTALYWYRQSLGQGPEFLIYFQGTGAADDSGLPNDRFFAVRPEGSVSTLKIQRTERGDSAVYLCASSLLGTDTDTQYFGPGTRLTVL.

The chain is built from TRBV27 and TRBJ2-2; 9 bases are a match to TRBD2. Losses at the gene ends were 2 bases for V and 6 bases for J; bases not matched to a gene: 10. The CDR3 length is 17 residues. The germline V gene encodes CDR1 MNHEY and CDR2 SMNVEV (reference sequence). The CDR3 DNA sequence: TGTGCCAGCAGTTTAATAGCGGGGGCTGGGGGCCCCGGGGAGCTGTTTTTT. Its translation is CASSLIAGAGGPGELFF.

Comments on this clone: Additional DNA sequences in this sample encode the identical CDR3. The chain has TRBV7-9 and TRBJ2-7, with D maybe TRBD2 (6 bases). Germline V gives CDR1 SEHNR, CDR2 FQNEAQ (reference sequence). The ends were cut back, 1 base at V and 3 bases at J, with 7 bases in the middle. The CDR3 length is 13 residues. The CDR3 nucleotides read TGTGCCAGCAGCTTAGTGGGGGGCTACGAGCAGTACTTC. Its translation: CASSLVGGYEQYF.

The genes are TRBV7-2 and TRBJ2-1, with TRBD2 matching over 13 bases. The J segment lost 4 bases and the V segment lost 2 bases, leaving 5 bases of the junction unmatched. CDR3 length equals 17 residues. Per germline, CDR1 SGHTA and CDR2 FQGNSA. CDR3 region: CASSLSGGLAGYNEQFF. The CDR3 DNA reads as TGTGCCAGCAGCTTATCGGGGGGACTAGCGGGGTACAATGAGCAGTTCTTC.

The CDR3 DNA sequence: TGCGCCAGCAGCCAAGATGCCGGGATGGGAAACACCATATATTTT. This gives the protein CASSQDAGMGNTIYF. This sequence joins TRBV4-3 and TRBJ1-3, with no clear D. Deletions cut 0 bases from V and 4 bases from J, with 10 bases between. The CDR3 totals 15 residues. The germline V gene has CDR1 LGHNA and CDR2 YSLEER.

The chain carries TRBV7-2 and TRBJ2-7; TRBD1 matches 10 bases. The germline gives CDR1 SGHTA, CDR2 FQGNSA. The length of the CDR3 is 15 residues. V was pared by 5 bases and J by 1 base, with 5 bases of the junction left unmatched. CDR3 region: CASSTGTGVSYEQYF. The DNA of the CDR3 is TGTGCCAGCAGCACCGGGACAGGGGTATCCTACGAGCAGTACTTC.

The gene calls are TRBV6-1 and TRBJ2-7, with 10 bases aligning to TRBD1. The CDR3 totals 16 residues. After removal of 2 bases from V and 5 bases from J, the junction contained 9 bases not matched to a gene. Germline CDR1 reads MNHNS; CDR2 reads SASEGT. DNA of the CDR3: TGTGCCAGCAGTGAACGGGACAGGGGTCTTTCCCACGAGCAGTACTTC. Encoded protein: CASSERDRGLSHEQYF.

This chain joins TRBV6-6 and TRBJ2-3; 14 bases match TRBD2. Germline V CDR1 and CDR2: MNHNY, SVGAGI (reference sequence). Losses at the gene ends were 5 bases for V and 4 bases for J; bases not matched to a gene: 5. The CDR3 runs 16 residues. CDR3 sequence (DNA): TGTGCCAGCAGTGGGACTAGCGGGAGTTATGCAGATACGCAGTATTTT. Amino acids: CASSGTSGSYADTQYF.

About this clone itself: This sample includes further DNA sequences coding for the same CDR3. The rearrangement joins TRBV18 to TRBJ2-5; TRBD1 agrees at 9 bases. V lost 1 base to trimming and J lost 1 base; unmatched junction nucleotides: 4. Germline CDR1 reads KGHSH; CDR2 reads LQKENI. The CDR3 covers 16 residues. In nucleotides, the CDR3 is TGTGCCAGCTCACCACAGGGACAGGGCCTCCAAGAGACCCAGTACTTC. It specifies CASSPQGQGLQETQYF. The variable domain in full, completed from reference TRBV18 and TRBJ2-5, reads NAGVMQNPRHLVRRRGQEARLRCSPMKGHSHVYWYRQLPEEGLKFMVYLQKENIIDESGMPKERFSAEFPKEGPSILRIQQVVRGDSAAYFCASSPQGQGLQETQYFGPGTRLLVL.

The gene calls are TRBV9 and TRBJ2-7, with TRBD2 matching 11 bases. CDR1 and CDR2 (germline): SGDLS, YYNGEE. The trim removed 2 bases at V and 2 bases at J, leaving 6 bases unmatched. The CDR3 spans 16 residues. CDR3 loop: CASSVNPGLAAYEQYF. CDR3 DNA: TGTGCCAGCAGCGTTAACCCGGGACTAGCGGCCTACGAGCAGTACTTC.